This T cell receptor beta chain was recovered during a study of blood T cell repertoires in COVID-19. Background on the study: Sites across the United States, Italy and Spain contributed samples from acute and convalescent COVID-19.

CDR1 MDHEN and CDR2 SYDVKM come from the germline V gene. J was trimmed by 6 bases and V by 6 bases; bases with no gene match: 10. The CDR3 runs 15 residues. The method was immunoSEQ multiplex PCR; TCRdb's version includes in-frame clones alone and lacks a portion of them. The sample carries about 40,000 clones, roughly 88% recorded once. The genes are TRBV28 and TRBJ1-4; 7 bases map to TRBD1. This TCR derives from a woman aged 70 to 79 with acute or convalescent COVID-19. Specimen: peripheral blood. CDR3 sequence (DNA): TGTGCCAGCAGCGATAACAGGGGTAGGGATGAAAAACTGTTTTTT. Residues: CASSDNRGRDEKLFF.